These 17 T cell receptor beta chains share one sample of origin, sequenced in a study of T cell responses to AZD1222 COVID-19 vaccine. Libraries were prepared by immunoSEQ multiplex PCR; TCRdb keeps only in-frame clonotypes and omits some of them. The table records about 140,000 clones, over 85% of them present only once. The sequences come from peripheral blood, collected on day 0 of MenACWY control vaccination. All receptors come from an adult in good health.

This sequence joins TRBV6-1 and TRBJ2-6; TRBD2 might be the D (5 bases). The CDR3 runs to 16 residues. V lost 3 bases and J lost 0, with 9 bases in between. CDR1 is MNHNS, CDR2 SASEGT, per germline. CDR3 bases: TGTGCCAGCAGTGACGCTGGGAGCTCTGGGGCCAACGTCCTGACTTTC. Translation gives CASSDAGSSGANVLTF.

In this sample, this clone turned up once. The chain employs TRBV5-4 and TRBJ2-1; D is uncertain. Per germline, CDR1 SGHNT and CDR2 YYREEE (reference sequence). The CDR3 is made up of 15 amino acids. Trimming left V 0 bases short and J 8 bases short, with 15 bases between. The CDR3 DNA reads TGTGCCAGCAGCTTGGACCGGTGGGTTGAGGATGAGCAGTTCTTC. Protein: CASSLDRWVEDEQFF. The whole variable domain, filled in from reference TRBV5-4 and TRBJ2-1, reads ETGVTQSPTHLIKTRGQQVTLRCSSQSGHNTVSWYQQALGQGPQFIFQYYREEENGRGNFPPRFSGLQFPNYSSELNVNALELDDSALYLCASSLDRWVEDEQFFGPGTRLTVL.

The chain couples TRBV27 to TRBJ2-7, with TRBD2 matching over 10 bases. The V segment lost 5 bases and the J segment 2 bases; nucleotides outside the gene matches: 12. The CDR3 length is 17 residues. CDR1 and CDR2 (germline): MNHEY, SMNVEV (reference sequence). CDR3 nucleotide sequence: TGTGCCAGCAGTCCGTACATGACTAGCGGGTTCGCCTACGAGCAGTACTTC. It yields the protein CASSPYMTSGFAYEQYF.

V gene TRBV2 combines with J gene TRBJ2-3; the D is unclear. CDR3 length equals 12 residues. Germline assignment: CDR1 SNHLY and CDR2 FYNNEI. Trimming pared 8 bases from V and 2 bases from J, leaving 8 bases between. This CDR3 reads CASGRFTDTQYF. As DNA, the CDR3 is TGTGCCAGCGGTCGGTTCACAGATACGCAGTATTTT.

The chain has TRBV12-3 or TRBV12-4 and TRBJ1-3; D not resolved. The CDR3 runs 13 residues. The CDR3 here is CAAEQNSGNTIYF. The CDR3 DNA reads TGTGCAGCCGAACAGAACTCTGGAAACACCATATATTTT.

This rearrangement joins TRBV15 to TRBJ1-5; D gene ambiguous. V dropped 6 bases and J dropped 1 base, with 13 bases sitting between them. CDR1 LNHNV and CDR2 YYDKDF come from the germline V gene (reference sequence). This CDR3 contains 15 residues. The CDR3 nucleotides are TGTGCCACCAGAATAGGAGGTAGGAGCAATCAGCCCCAGCATTTT. Protein: CATRIGGRSNQPQHF.

The chain recombines TRBV30 with TRBJ1-1; D is unclear. CDR3 length equals 12 residues. The germline CDR1 and CDR2 sequences are GTSNPN and SVGIG (reference sequence). Trimming shortened V by 3 bases and J by 7 bases, and 12 bases separated the two germline ends. CDR3 in DNA: TGTGCCTGGAGCCCCCGGCACAGTGAAGCTTTCTTT. This sequence encodes CAWSPRHSEAFF.

The sample holds one count of this clone. The chain carries TRBV27 and TRBJ1-4, with D tentatively TRBD1 (5 bases). The CDR3 consists of 14 residues. The ends were cut back, 4 bases at V and 8 bases at J, with 14 bases in the middle. Germline V gives CDR1 MNHEY, CDR2 SMNVEV (reference sequence). The CDR3 nucleotides read TGTGCCAGCAGTTCGGGACGAAGGGAGGAAAAACTGTTTTTT. Translated: CASSSGRREEKLFF.

J is TRBJ1-6 and V is TRBV27, with D possibly being TRBD1 (6 bases). CDR3 size: 14 residues. Germline CDR1 is MNHEY and CDR2 is SMNVEV (reference sequence). Trimming removed 0 bases from V and 14 bases from J, with 14 bases in between. CDR3 nucleotides: TGTGCCAGCAGTTTATCGGGGGCACTCGGGACCCTCCACTTT. Protein sequence: CASSLSGALGTLHF.

The chain employs TRBV5-6 and TRBJ2-5; the D gene is possibly TRBD1 (5 bases). The CDR3 extends over 17 amino acids. The ends were cut back, 0 bases at V and 0 bases at J, with 15 bases in the middle. Germline loops: CDR1 SGHDT, CDR2 YYEEEE. The CDR3 nucleotides read TGTGCCAGCAGCTTGGTTTCGACAGCTTGGTACCAAGAGACCCAGTACTTC. This encodes CASSLVSTAWYQETQYF.

The V call is TRBV2, the J call TRBJ1-2, with D unclear. Germline assignment: CDR1 SNHLY and CDR2 FYNNEI. Trimming removed 2 bases from V and 2 bases from J, with 6 bases in between. This CDR3 has 13 amino acids. The CDR3 is CASSELGNYGYTF. The CDR3 nucleotides are TGTGCCAGCAGTGAACTAGGAAACTATGGCTACACCTTC.

The V and J genes are TRBV24-1 and TRBJ1-2; D is undetermined. There are 13 residues in the CDR3. Germline V gives CDR1 KGHDR, CDR2 SFDVKD. Trimming pared 5 bases from V and 5 bases from J, leaving 11 bases between. The CDR3 DNA reads TGTGCCACCAGTGTAGGGCGGCAGTATGGCTACACCTTC. Protein sequence: CATSVGRQYGYTF.

V is TRBV9 and J is TRBJ2-1, with D hard to call. Germline loops: CDR1 SGDLS, CDR2 YYNGEE. Trimming removed 2 bases from V and 7 bases from J, with 10 bases in between. This CDR3 contains 13 residues. The CDR3 spells CASSVLPSNEQFF. The CDR3 nucleotides are TGTGCCAGCAGCGTTCTCCCTTCGAATGAGCAGTTCTTC. Together with reference TRBV9 and TRBJ2-1, the CDR3 gives the full variable domain: DSGVTQTPKHLITATGQRVTLRCSPRSGDLSVYWYQQSLDQGLQFLIQYYNGEERAKGNILERFSAQQFPDLHSELNLSSLELGDSALYFCASSVLPSNEQFFGPGTRLTVL.

This chain connects TRBV25-1 to TRBJ1-3, with 10 nucleotides matching TRBD1. With 4 bases clipped from V and 0 bases from J, the junction kept 3 bases outside the gene matches. CDR3 length: 16 amino acids. The germline V gene has CDR1 MGHDK and CDR2 SYGVNS. The DNA for the CDR3 is TGTGCCAGCAGTGCGGGACAGGGGAGCTCTGGAAACACCATATATTTT. This sequence encodes CASSAGQGSSGNTIYF.

J is TRBJ1-4 and V is TRBV6-1; 10 bases agree with TRBD1. J was trimmed by 8 bases and V by 1 base; bases with no gene match: 1. CDR3 length equals 14 residues. The germline V gene has CDR1 MNHNS and CDR2 SASEGT. The CDR3 coding sequence is TGTGCCAGCAGTGAAGGGACAGGGGGGGAAAAACTGTTTTTT. Amino acids: CASSEGTGGEKLFF.

The chain links TRBV11-2 to TRBJ1-3; 7 positions match TRBD1. CDR3 size: 15 residues. Germline lookup yields CDR1 SGHAT and CDR2 FQNNGV. Losses at the gene ends were 6 bases for V and 3 bases for J; bases not matched to a gene: 8. Written as DNA, the CDR3 is TGTGCCAGCAGAGTGACAGGGCTCCTTGGAAACACCATATATTTT. Protein sequence: CASRVTGLLGNTIYF.

The V and J genes are TRBV6-5 and TRBJ2-3; 8 positions match TRBD2. V lost 7 bases and J lost 5; bases outside the gene matches: 11. Germline V lookup: CDR1 MNHEY, CDR2 SVGAGI. The CDR3 spans 15 residues. CDR3 protein: CASTPPGLAKDTQYF. CDR3 in DNA: TGTGCCAGCACCCCCCCCGGACTAGCAAAAGATACGCAGTATTTT.